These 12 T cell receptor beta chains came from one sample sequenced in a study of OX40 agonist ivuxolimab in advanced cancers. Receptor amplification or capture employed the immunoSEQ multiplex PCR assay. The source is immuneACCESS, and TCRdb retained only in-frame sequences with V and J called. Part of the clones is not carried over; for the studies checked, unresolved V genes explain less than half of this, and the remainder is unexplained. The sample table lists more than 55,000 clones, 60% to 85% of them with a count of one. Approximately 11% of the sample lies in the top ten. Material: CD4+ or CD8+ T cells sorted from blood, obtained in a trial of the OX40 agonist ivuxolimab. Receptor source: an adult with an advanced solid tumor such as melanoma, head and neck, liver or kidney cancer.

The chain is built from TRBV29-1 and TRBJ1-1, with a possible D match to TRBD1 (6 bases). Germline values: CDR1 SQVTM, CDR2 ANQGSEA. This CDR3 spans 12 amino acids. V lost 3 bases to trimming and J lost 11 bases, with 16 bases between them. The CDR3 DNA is TGCAGCGTTGAGAGTACAGGGAAGAATGCTTTCTTT. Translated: CSVESTGKNAFF.

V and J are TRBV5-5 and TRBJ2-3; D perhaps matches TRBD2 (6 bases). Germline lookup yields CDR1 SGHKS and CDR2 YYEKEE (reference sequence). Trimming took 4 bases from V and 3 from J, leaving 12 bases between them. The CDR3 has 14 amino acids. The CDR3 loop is CASSRGLFTDTQYF. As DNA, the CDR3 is TGTGCCAGCAGCCGGGGACTCTTTACAGATACGCAGTATTTT.

CDR3 nucleotide sequence: TGTGCCAGCAGTTTTACCCCCGGGGACAGGTTCTACGAGCAGTACTTC. Encoded protein: CASSFTPGDRFYEQYF. The chain joins TRBV27 to TRBJ2-7; 8 positions agree with TRBD1. The CDR3 covers 16 residues. Per the germline V gene, CDR1 is MNHEY and CDR2 is SMNVEV (reference sequence). The trim removed 3 bases at V and 3 bases at J, leaving 10 bases unmatched.

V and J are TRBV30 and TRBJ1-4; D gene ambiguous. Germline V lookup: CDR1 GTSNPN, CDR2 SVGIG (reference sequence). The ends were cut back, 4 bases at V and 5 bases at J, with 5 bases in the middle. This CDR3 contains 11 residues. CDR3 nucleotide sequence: TGTGCCTGGAACGGAAATGAAAAACTGTTTTTT. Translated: CAWNGNEKLFF.

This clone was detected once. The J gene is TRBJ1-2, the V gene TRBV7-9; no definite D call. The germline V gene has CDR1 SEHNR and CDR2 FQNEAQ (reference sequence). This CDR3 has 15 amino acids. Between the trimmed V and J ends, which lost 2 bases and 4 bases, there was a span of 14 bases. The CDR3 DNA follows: TGTGCCAGCAGCTTATTTCTGGGCCCGTCCTATGGCTACACCTTC. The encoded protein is CASSLFLGPSYGYTF.

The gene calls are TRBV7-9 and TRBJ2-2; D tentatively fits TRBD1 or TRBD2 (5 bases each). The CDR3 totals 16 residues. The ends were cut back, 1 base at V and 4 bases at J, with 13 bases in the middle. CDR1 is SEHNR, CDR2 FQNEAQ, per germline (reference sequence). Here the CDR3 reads CASSLGGSTVTGELFF. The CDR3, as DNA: TGTGCCAGCAGCTTAGGGGGGTCGACGGTCACCGGGGAGCTGTTTTTT.

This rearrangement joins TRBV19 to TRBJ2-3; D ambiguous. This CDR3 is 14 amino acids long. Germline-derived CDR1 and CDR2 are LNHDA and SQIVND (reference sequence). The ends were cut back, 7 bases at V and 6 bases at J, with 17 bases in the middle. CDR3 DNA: TGTGCCAGTACCCCTAGTCACCTCACGGATACGCAGTATTTT. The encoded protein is CASTPSHLTDTQYF. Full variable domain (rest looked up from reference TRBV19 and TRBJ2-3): DGGITQSPKYLFRKEGQNVTLSCEQNLNHDAMYWYRQDPGQGLRLIYYSQIVNDFQKGDIAEGYSVSREKKESFPLTVTSAQKNPTAFYLCASTPSHLTDTQYFGPGTRLTVL.

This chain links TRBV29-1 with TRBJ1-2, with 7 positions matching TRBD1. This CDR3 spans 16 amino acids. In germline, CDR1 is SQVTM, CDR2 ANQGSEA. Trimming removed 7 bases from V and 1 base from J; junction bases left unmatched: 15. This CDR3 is CSALMTGTKFNYGYTF. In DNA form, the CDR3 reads TGCAGCGCCCTGATGACAGGGACAAAATTTAACTATGGCTACACCTTC.

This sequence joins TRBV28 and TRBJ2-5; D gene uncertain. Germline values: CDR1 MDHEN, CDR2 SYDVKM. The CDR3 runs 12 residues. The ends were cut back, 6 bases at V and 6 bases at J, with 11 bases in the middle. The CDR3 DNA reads TGTGCCAGCAGCACTACAGTAAAGACCCAGTACTTC. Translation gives CASSTTVKTQYF.

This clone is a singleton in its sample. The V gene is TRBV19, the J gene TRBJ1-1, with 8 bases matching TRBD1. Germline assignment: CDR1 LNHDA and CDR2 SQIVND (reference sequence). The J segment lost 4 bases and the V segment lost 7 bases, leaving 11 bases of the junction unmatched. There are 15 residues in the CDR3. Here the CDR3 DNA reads TGTGCCAGTAAGGGTCGGGACAGGAGGGTCACTGAAGCTTTCTTT. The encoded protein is CASKGRDRRVTEAFF.

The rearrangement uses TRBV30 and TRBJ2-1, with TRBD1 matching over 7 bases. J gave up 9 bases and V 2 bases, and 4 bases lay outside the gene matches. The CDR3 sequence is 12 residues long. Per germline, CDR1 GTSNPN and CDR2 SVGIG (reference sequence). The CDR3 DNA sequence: TGTGCCTGGAGTCGACAGGGCCCTGAGCAGTTCTTC. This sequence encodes CAWSRQGPEQFF.

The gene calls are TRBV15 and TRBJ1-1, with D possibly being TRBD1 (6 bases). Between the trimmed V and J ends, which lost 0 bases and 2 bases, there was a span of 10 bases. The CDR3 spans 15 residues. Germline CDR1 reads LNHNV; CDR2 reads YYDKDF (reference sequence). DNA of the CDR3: TGTGCCACCAGCAGAGATCGGGGGGCAAACACTGAAGCTTTCTTT. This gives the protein CATSRDRGANTEAFF.